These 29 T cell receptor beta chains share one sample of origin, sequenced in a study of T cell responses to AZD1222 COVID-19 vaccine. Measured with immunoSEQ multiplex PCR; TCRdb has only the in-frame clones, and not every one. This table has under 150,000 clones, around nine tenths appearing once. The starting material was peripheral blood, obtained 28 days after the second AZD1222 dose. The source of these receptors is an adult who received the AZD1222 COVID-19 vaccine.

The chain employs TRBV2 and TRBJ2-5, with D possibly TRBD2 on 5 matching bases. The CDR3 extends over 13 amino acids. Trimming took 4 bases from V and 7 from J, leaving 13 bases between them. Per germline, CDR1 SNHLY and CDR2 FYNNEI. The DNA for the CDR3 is TGTGCCAGCAGTGGAACTACCGAGGGGACCCAGTACTTC. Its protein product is CASSGTTEGTQYF.

The CDR3 region has the DNA TGTGCTAGTGGTTTGGTACTAAGGGGAACAGATACGCAGTATTTT. Amino acids: CASGLVLRGTDTQYF. The chain joins TRBV12-5 to TRBJ2-3, with D tentatively TRBD1 (5 bases). V lost 0 bases and J 3 bases, leaving 10 bases between the germline ends. In germline, CDR1 is LGHNT, CDR2 FRNRAP. The CDR3 has 15 amino acids.

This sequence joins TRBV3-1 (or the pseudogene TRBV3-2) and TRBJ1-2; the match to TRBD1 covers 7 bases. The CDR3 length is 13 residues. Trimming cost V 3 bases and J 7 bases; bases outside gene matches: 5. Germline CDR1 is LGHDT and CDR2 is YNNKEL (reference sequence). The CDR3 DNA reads TGTGCCAGCAGCCACGACAGGGCCCTTGGCTACACCTTC. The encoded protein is CASSHDRALGYTF.

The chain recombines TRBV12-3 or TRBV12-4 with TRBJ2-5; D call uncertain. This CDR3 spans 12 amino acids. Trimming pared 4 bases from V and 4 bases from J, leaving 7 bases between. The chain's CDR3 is CASSWVGETQYF. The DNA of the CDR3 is TGTGCCAGCAGTTGGGTTGGAGAGACCCAGTACTTC.

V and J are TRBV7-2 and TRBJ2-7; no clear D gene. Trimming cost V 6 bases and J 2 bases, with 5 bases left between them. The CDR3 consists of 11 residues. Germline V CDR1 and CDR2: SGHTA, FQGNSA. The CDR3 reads CASSWTYEQYF. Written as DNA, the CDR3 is TGTGCCAGCAGTTGGACCTACGAGCAGTACTTC.

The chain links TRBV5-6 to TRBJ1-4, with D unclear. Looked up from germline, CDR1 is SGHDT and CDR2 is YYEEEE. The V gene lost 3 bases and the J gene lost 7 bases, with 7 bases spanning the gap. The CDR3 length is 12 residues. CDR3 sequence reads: CASSSPLEKLFF. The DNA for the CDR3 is TGTGCCAGCAGCTCACCCCTTGAAAAACTGTTTTTT. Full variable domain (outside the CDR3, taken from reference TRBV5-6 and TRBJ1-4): DAGVTQSPTHLIKTRGQQVTLRCSPKSGHDTVSWYQQALGQGPQFIFQYYEEEERQRGNFPDRFSGHQFPNYSSELNVNALLLGDSALYLCASSSPLEKLFFGSGTQLSVL.

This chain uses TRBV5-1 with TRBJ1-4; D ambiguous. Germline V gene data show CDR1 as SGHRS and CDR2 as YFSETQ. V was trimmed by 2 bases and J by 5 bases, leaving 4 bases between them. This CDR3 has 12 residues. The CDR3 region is CASSLRNEKLFF. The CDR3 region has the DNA TGCGCCAGCAGCTTAAGGAATGAAAAACTGTTTTTT.

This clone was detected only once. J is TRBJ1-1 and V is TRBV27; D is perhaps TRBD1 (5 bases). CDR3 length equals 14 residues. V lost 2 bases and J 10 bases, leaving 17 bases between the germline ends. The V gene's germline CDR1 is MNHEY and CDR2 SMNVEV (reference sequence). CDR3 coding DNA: TGTGCCAGCAGTTTAGGACCGGGACGAGAAAGAGCTTTCTTT. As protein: CASSLGPGRERAFF.

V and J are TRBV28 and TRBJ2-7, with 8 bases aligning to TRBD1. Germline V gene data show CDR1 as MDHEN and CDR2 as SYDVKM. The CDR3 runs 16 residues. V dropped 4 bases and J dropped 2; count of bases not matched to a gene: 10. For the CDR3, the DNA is TGTGCCAGCAGTTCTCAGGGGGCGCAAGACCCCTACGAGCAGTACGTC. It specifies CASSSQGAQDPYEQYV.

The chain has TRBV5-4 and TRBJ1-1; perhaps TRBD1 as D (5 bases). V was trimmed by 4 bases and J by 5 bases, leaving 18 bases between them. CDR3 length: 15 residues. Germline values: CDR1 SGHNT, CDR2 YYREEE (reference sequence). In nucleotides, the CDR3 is TGTGCCAGCAGCGACGCGCCAGGGTTTAATACTGAAGCTTTCTTT. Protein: CASSDAPGFNTEAFF.

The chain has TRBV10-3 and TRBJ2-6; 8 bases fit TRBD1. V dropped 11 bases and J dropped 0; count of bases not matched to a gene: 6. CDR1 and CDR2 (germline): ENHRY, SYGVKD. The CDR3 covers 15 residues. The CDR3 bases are TGTGCCTCAGGACAGGGAGCCTCTGGGGCCAACGTCCTGACTTTC. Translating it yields CASGQGASGANVLTF.

CDR3 sequence reads: CATSRVVVRGNQPQHF. For the CDR3, the DNA is TGTGCCACCAGCAGAGTCGTAGTCCGGGGCAATCAGCCCCAGCATTTT. The rearrangement links TRBV15 to TRBJ1-5; no firm D call. The V gene's germline CDR1 is LNHNV and CDR2 YYDKDF (reference sequence). This CDR3 is built from 16 residues. V was shortened by 1 base and J by 2 bases, with 12 bases between the two germline ends.

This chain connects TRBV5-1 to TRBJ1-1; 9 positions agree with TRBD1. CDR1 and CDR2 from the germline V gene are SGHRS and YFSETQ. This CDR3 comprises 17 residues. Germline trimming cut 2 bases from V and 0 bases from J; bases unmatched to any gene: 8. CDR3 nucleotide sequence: TGCGCCAGCAGCTTCGGACAGGGGACCGCGATGAACACTGAAGCTTTCTTT. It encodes CASSFGQGTAMNTEAFF.

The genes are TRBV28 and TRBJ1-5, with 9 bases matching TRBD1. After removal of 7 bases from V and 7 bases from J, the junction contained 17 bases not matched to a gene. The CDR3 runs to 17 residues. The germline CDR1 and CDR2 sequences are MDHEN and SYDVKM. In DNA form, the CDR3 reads TGTGCCAGCATACTAGACAGGGGGGACTCAGGGGTACAGCCCCAGCATTTT. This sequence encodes CASILDRGDSGVQPQHF.

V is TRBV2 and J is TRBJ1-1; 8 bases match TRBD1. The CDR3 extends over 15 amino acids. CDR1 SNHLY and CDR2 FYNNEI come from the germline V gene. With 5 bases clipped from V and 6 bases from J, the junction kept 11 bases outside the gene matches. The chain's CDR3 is CASSKETGVGPEAFF. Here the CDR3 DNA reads TGTGCCAGCAGTAAGGAGACAGGGGTAGGTCCTGAAGCTTTCTTT.

In DNA form, the CDR3 reads TGTGCCAGCGGGTGGCAGGGAGGGGCAGGAGAGACCCAGTACTTC. This encodes CASGWQGGAGETQYF. The V call is TRBV6-5, the J call TRBJ2-5; 7 bases are a match to TRBD2. CDR3 size: 15 residues. Germline V gene sequence: CDR1 MNHEY, CDR2 SVGAGI. Unmatched junction bases numbered 13, after V lost 8 bases and J lost 4 bases.

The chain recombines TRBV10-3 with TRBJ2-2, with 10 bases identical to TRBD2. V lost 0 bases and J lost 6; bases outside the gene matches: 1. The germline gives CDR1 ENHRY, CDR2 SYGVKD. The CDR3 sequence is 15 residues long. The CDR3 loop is CAISESAGGAGELFF. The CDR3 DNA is TGTGCCATCAGTGAGTCAGCGGGAGGGGCCGGGGAGCTGTTTTTT.

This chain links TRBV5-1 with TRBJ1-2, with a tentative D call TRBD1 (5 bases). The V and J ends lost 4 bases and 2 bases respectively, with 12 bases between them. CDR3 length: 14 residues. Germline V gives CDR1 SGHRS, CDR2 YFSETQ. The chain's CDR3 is CASSPGLSNYGYTF. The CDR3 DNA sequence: TGCGCCAGCAGCCCGGGACTGTCGAACTATGGCTACACCTTC. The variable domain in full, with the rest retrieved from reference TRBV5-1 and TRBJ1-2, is KAGVTQTPRYLIKTRGQQVTLSCSPISGHRSVSWYQQTPGQGLQFLFEYFSETQRNKGNFPGRFSGRQFSNSRSEMNVSTLELGDSALYLCASSPGLSNYGYTFGSGTRLTVV.

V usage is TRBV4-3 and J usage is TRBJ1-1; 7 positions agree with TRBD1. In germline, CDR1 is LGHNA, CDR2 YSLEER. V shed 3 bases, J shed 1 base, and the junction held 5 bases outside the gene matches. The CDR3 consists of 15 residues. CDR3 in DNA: TGCGCCAGCAGCCAGACCCGGACAGGGAACACTGAAGCTTTCTTT. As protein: CASSQTRTGNTEAFF.

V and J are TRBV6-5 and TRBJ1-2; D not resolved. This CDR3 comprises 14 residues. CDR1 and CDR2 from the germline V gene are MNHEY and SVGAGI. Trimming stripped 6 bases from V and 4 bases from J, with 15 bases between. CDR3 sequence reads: CASSPIRSRYGYTF. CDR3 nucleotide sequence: TGTGCCAGCAGCCCCATACGAAGTCGCTATGGCTACACCTTC.

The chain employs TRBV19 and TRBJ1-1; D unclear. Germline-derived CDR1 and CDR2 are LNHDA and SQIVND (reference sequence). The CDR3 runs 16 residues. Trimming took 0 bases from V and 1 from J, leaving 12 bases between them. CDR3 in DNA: TGTGCCAGTAGTATAGATCTGGGGTATACGAACACTGAAGCTTTCTTT. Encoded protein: CASSIDLGYTNTEAFF.

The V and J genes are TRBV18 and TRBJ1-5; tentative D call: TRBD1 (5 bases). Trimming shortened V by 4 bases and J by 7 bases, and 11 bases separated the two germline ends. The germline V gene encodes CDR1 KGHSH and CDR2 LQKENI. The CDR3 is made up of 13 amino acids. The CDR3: CASSLDSLQPQHF. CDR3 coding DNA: TGTGCCAGCTCACTCGACAGTTTACAGCCCCAGCATTTT.

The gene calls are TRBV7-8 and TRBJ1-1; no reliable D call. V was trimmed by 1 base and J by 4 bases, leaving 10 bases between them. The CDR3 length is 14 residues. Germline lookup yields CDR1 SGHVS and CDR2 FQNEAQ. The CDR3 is CASSLEVLSTEAFF. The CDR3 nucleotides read TGTGCCAGCAGCTTAGAGGTATTGAGCACTGAAGCTTTCTTT.

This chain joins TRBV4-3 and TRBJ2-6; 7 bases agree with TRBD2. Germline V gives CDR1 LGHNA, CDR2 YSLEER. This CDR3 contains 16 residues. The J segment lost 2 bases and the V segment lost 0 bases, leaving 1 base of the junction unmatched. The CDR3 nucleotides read TGCGCCAGCAGCCAAGATCGGGGGGCTGGGGCCAACGTCCTGACTTTC. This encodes CASSQDRGAGANVLTF.

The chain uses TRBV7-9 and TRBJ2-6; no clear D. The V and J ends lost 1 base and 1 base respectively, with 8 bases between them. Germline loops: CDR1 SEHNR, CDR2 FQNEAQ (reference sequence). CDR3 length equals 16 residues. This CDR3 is CASSLVLSSGANVLTF. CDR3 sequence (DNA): TGTGCCAGCAGCTTAGTTTTGAGTTCTGGGGCCAACGTCCTGACTTTC.

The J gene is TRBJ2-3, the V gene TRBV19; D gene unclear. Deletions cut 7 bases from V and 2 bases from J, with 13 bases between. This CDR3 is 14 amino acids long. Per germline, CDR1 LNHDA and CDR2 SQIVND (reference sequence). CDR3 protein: CASTPKGPTDTQYF. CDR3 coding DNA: TGTGCCAGTACCCCTAAGGGTCCCACAGATACGCAGTATTTT.

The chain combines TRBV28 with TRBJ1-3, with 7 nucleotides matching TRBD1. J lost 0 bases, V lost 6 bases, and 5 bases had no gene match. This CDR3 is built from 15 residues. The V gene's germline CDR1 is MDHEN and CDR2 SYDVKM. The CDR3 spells CASRPDRDSGNTIYF. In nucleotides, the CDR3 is TGTGCCAGCAGACCAGACAGGGACTCTGGAAACACCATATATTTT.

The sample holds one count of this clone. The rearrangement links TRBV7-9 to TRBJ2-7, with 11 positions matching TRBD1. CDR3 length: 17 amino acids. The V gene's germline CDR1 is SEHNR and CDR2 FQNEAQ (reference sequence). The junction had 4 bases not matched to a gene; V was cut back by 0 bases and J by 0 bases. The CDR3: CASSLAGQGAASYEQYV. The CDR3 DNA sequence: TGTGCCAGCAGCTTAGCCGGACAGGGGGCGGCCTCCTACGAGCAGTACGTC.

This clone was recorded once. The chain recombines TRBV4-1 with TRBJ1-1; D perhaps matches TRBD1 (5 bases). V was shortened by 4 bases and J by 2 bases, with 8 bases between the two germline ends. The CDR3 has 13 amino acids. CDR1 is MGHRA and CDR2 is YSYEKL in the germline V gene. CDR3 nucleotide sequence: TGCGCCAGCAGCCGGGGCGGTAACACTGAAGCTTTCTTT. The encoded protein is CASSRGGNTEAFF.